The source of this T cell receptor beta chain is a study of cytomegalovirus exposure and HLA in healthy donors. General study points: Presence/absence analyses assumed roughly uniform sequencing depth across donors. TCR beta chains numbering more than 150 were designated cytomegalovirus-associated. In an earlier analysis, productive rearrangement rates for most beta V segments clustered near 90% or 30%.

In regard to this clone: Its antigen is not identified.

The PCR had 60 Vbeta and 13 Jbeta primers. Libraries were prepared by immunoSEQ multiplex PCR; TCRdb keeps only in-frame clonotypes and omits some of them. The sample lists some 180,000 clones; roughly 85% were seen once. The receptor was derived from a woman under 40 in good health and CMV-seropositive. The sequenced sample consisted of PBMCs.

This CDR3 is CASSHPSQETQYF. Here the CDR3 DNA reads TGCGCCAGCAGCCACCCCAGCCAAGAGACCCAGTACTTC. The chain uses TRBV4-1 and TRBJ2-5; D is uncertain. This CDR3 has 13 residues. V was clipped by 3 bases and J by 1 base, with 6 bases between them. CDR1 is MGHRA, CDR2 YSYEKL, per germline.